This is a list of T cell receptor beta chains from one sample in a study of T cell changes during pregnancy in multiple sclerosis. Produced via immunoSEQ multiplex PCR; TCRdb's table is partial and in-frame only. The sample shows tens of thousands of clones, around 84% of them seen only once. This sample comprised CD4+ T cells from peripheral blood mononuclear cells, obtained before pregnancy. These receptors all come from a female donor with multiple sclerosis, enrolled in a pregnancy study. Both conserved end residues are part of each CDR3. Fields, in order: V gene, J gene, CDR3 length, CDR3 protein.

V gene: TRBV2
J gene: TRBJ2-1
CDR3 length: 16
CDR3 protein: CASSHSTSGSRNEQFF

V gene: TRBV10-3
J gene: TRBJ1-2
CDR3 length: 13
CDR3 protein: CAISDDRGYGYTF

V gene: TRBV19
J gene: TRBJ1-1
CDR3 length: 16
CDR3 protein: CASSPGEGRVNTEAFF

V gene: TRBV7-9
J gene: TRBJ1-2
CDR3 length: 13
CDR3 protein: CASSLESTYGYTF

V gene: TRBV6-5
J gene: TRBJ2-7
CDR3 length: 14
CDR3 protein: CASSYSGREYEQYF

V gene: TRBV29-1
J gene: TRBJ1-2
CDR3 length: 15
CDR3 protein: CSVWGGPKSNYGYTF

V gene: TRBV6-5
J gene: TRBJ1-2
CDR3 length: 14
CDR3 protein: CASAGGQSGYGYTF

V gene: TRBV19
J gene: TRBJ2-3
CDR3 length: 16
CDR3 protein: CASTQSGQGQADTQYF

V gene: TRBV25-1
J gene: TRBJ1-1
CDR3 length: 14
CDR3 protein: CASRDTGVVTEAFF

V gene: TRBV7-2
J gene: TRBJ1-1
CDR3 length: 13
CDR3 protein: CASSLAPSAEAFF

V gene: TRBV10-1
J gene: TRBJ2-3
CDR3 length: 14
CDR3 protein: CASSDAQATDTQYF

V gene: TRBV5-1
J gene: TRBJ2-1
CDR3 length: 16
CDR3 protein: CASSLSGTSGRREQFF

V gene: TRBV5-8
J gene: TRBJ1-2
CDR3 length: 15
CDR3 protein: CASTHLGGGFYGYTF

V gene: TRBV5-6
J gene: TRBJ1-2
CDR3 length: 17
CDR3 protein: CASSLRGPQGPSYGYTF